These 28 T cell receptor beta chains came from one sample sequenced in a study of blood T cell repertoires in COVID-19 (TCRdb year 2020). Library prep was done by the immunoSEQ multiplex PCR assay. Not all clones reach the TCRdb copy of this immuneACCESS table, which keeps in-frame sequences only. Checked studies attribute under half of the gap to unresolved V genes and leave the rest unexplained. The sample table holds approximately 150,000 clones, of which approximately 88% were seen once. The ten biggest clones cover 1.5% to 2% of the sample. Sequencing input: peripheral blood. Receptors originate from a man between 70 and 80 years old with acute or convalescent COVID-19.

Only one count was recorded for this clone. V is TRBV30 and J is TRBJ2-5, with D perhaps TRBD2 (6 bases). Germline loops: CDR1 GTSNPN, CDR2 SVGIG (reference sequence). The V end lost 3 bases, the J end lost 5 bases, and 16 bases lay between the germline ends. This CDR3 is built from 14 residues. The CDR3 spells CAWSLVGGRETQYF. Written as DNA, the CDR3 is TGTGCCTGGAGCCTGGTCGGGGGACGGGAGACCCAGTACTTC.

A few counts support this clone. The DNA for the CDR3 is TGTGCCAGCAGTCGAGGCCTCGGGACAGAAGAAAAACTGTTTTTT. Encoded protein: CASSRGLGTEEKLFF. The rearrangement joins TRBV27 to TRBJ1-4; TRBD1 matches 7 bases. This CDR3 comprises 15 residues. Trimming at V came to 5 bases and at J to 8 bases, leaving 11 bases not matched to a gene. CDR1 and CDR2 from the germline V gene are MNHEY and SMNVEV (reference sequence).

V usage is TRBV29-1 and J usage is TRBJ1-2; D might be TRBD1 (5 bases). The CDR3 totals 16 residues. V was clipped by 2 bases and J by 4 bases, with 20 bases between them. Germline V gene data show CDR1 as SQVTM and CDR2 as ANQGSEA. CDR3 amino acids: CSVERLVRAFSYGYTF. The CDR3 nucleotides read TGCAGCGTTGAAAGGTTGGTCAGGGCTTTCTCCTATGGCTACACCTTC.

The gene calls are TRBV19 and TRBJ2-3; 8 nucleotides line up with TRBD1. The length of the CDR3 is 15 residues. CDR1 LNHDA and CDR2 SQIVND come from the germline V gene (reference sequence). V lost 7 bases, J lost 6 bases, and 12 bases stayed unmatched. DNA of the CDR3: TGTGCCAGTAACCCGAGAGGACAGGGTCCTGATACGCAGTATTTT. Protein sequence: CASNPRGQGPDTQYF.

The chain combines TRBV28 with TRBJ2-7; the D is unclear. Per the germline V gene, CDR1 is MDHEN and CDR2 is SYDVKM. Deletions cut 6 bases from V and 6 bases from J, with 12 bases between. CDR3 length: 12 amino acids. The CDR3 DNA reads TGTGCCAGCAGGGTGCAGTCGGGCGAGCAGTACTTC. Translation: CASRVQSGEQYF.

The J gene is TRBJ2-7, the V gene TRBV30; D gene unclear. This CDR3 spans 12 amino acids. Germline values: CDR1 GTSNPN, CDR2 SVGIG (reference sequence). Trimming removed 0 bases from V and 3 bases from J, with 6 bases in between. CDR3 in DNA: TGTGCCTGGAGTGTAACGGGCTACGAGCAGTACTTC. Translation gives CAWSVTGYEQYF.

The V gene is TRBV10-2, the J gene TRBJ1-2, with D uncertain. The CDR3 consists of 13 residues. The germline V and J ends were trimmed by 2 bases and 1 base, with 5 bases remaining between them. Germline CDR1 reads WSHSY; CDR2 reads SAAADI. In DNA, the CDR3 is TGCGCCAGCAGTGAGGGGAGTAACTATGGCTACACCTTC. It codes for CASSEGSNYGYTF.

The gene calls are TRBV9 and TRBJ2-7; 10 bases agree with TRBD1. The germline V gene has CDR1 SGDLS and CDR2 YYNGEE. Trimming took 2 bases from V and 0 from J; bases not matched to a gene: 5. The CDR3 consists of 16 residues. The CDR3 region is CASSVGTGASSYEQYF. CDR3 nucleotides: TGTGCCAGCAGCGTGGGGACAGGGGCGAGCTCCTACGAGCAGTACTTC.

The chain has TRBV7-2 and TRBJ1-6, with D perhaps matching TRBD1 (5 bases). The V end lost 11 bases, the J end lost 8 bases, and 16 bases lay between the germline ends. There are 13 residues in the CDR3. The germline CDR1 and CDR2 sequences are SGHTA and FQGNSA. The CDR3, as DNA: TGTGCCGCAGAGGGTCCGGGGGATTCACCCCTCCACTTT. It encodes CAAEGPGDSPLHF.

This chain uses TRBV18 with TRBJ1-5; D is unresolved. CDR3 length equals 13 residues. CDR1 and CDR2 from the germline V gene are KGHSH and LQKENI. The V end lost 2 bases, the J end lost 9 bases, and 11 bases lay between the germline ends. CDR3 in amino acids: CASSPEGFRPQHF. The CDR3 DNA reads TGTGCCAGCTCACCAGAGGGATTTAGGCCCCAGCATTTT.

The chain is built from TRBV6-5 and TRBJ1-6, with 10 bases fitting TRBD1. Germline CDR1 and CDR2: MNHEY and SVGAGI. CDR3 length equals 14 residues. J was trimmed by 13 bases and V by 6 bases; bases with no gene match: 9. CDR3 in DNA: TGTGCCAGCAGCTCCGGGGACAGGGGTTGGCCCCTCCACTTT. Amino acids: CASSSGDRGWPLHF.

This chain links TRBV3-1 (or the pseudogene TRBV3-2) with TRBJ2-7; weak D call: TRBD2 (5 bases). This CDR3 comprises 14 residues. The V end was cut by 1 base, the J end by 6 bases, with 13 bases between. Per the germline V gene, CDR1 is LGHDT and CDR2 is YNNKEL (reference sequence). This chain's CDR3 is CASSQGGLRGEQYF. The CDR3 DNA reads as TGTGCCAGCAGCCAAGGCGGTCTCCGGGGCGAGCAGTACTTC.

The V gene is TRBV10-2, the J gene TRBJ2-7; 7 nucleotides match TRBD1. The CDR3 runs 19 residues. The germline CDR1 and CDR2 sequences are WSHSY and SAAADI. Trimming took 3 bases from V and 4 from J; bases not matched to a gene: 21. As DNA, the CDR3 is TGCGCCAGCAGTGACCACAATCCCCCTACCGGCAGGGGGAAGTACGAGCAGTACTTC. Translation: CASSDHNPPTGRGKYEQYF.

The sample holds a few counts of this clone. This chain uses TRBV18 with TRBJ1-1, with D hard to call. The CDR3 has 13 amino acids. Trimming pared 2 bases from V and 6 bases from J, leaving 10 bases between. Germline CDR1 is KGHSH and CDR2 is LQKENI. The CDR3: CASSPSMGPEAFF. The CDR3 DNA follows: TGTGCCAGCTCACCATCGATGGGCCCTGAAGCTTTCTTT.

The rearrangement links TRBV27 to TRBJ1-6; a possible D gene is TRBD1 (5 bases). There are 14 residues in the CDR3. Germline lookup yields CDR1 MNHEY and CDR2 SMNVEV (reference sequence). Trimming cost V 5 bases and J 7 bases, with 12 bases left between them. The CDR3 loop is CASSVAGWNSPLHF. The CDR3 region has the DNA TGTGCCAGCAGTGTGGCAGGGTGGAATTCACCCCTCCACTTT.

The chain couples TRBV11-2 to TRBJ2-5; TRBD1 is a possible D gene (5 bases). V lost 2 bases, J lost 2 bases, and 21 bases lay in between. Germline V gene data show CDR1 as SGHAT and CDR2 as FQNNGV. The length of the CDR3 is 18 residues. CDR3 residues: CASSLKGPAFEGQETQYF. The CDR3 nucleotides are TGTGCCAGCAGCTTAAAGGGGCCCGCCTTCGAAGGACAAGAGACCCAGTACTTC.

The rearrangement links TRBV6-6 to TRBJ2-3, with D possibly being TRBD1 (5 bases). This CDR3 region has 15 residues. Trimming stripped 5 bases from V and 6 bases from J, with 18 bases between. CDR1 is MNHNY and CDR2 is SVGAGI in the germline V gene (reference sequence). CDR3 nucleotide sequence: TGTGCCAGCAGTGGTCGGCTAGGGCAGGGCGATACGCAGTATTTT. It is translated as CASSGRLGQGDTQYF.

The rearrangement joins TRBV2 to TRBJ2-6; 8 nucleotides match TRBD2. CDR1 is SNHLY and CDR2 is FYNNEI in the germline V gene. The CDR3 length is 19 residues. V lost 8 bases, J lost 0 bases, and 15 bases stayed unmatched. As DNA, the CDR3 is TGTGCCAGCCCGCCGGGGGGGCTTAGGACATTCTCTGGGGCCAACGTCCTGACTTTC. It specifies CASPPGGLRTFSGANVLTF.

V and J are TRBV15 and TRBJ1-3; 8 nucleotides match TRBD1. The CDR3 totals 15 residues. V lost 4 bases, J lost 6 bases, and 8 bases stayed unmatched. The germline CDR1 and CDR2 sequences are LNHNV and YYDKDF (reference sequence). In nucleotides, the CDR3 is TGTGCCACCAGCACTTACCCGGGACAGGAAAACACCATATATTTT. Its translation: CATSTYPGQENTIYF.

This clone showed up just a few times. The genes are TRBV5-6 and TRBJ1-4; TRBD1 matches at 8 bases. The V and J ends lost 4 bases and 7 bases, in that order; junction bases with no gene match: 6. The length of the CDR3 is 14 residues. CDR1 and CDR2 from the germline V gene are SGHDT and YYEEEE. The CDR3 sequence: CASSTGQGGEKLFF. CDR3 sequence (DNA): TGTGCCAGCAGCACCGGACAGGGAGGTGAAAAACTGTTTTTT.

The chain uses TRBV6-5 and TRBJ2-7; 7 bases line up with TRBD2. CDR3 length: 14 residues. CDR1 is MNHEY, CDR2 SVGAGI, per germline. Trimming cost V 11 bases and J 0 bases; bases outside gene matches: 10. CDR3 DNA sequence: TGTGCCGCGAGGGGTCAGCGGGGCTCCTACGAGCAGTACTTC. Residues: CAARGQRGSYEQYF.

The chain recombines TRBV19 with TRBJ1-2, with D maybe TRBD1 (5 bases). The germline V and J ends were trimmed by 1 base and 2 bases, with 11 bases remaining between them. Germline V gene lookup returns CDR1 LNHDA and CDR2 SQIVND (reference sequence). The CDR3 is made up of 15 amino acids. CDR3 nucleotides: TGTGCCAGTAGTATAGTGACAGACTGGAACTATGGCTACACCTTC. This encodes CASSIVTDWNYGYTF.

CDR3 sequence (DNA): TGTGCCAGCAGTCCCGGGACAGTGAACACTGAAGCTTTCTTT. Amino acids: CASSPGTVNTEAFF. This chain joins TRBV28 and TRBJ1-1, with 7 bases fitting TRBD1. CDR3 length: 14 residues. V shed 5 bases, J shed 0 bases, and the junction held 3 bases outside the gene matches. Germline CDR1 reads MDHEN; CDR2 reads SYDVKM.

In DNA form, the CDR3 reads TGTGCCAGCATTCGTTCCGCAACTAATGAAAAACTGTTTTTT. Translating gives CASIRSATNEKLFF. This chain links TRBV6-5 with TRBJ1-4; D gene ambiguous. V shed 7 bases and J shed 0 bases, with 9 bases lying between them. The germline V gene has CDR1 MNHEY and CDR2 SVGAGI. The CDR3 contains 14 residues.

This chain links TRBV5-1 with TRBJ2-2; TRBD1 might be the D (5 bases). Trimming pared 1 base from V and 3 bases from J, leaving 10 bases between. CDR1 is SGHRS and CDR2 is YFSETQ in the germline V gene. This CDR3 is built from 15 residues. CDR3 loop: CASSLPRDDTGELFF. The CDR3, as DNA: TGCGCCAGCAGCTTGCCCAGGGATGACACCGGGGAGCTGTTTTTT.

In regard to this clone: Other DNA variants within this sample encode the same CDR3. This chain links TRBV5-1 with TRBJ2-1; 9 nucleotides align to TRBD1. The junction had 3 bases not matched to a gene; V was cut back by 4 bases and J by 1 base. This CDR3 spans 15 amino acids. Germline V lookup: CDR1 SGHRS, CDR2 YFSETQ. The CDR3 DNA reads TGCGCCAGCAGCCTACAGGGGGCATCCTACAATGAGCAGTTCTTC. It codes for CASSLQGASYNEQFF.

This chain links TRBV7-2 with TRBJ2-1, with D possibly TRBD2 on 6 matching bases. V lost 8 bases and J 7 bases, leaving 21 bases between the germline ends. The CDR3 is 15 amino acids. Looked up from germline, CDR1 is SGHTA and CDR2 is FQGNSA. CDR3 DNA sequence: TGTGCCAGCTCGACTAGAGGATTCAGTGGGAATGAGCAGTTCTTC. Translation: CASSTRGFSGNEQFF. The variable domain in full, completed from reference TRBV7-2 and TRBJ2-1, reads GAGVSQSPSNKVTEKGKDVELRCDPISGHTALYWYRQSLGQGLEFLIYFQGNSAPDKSGLPSDRFSAERTGGSVSTLTIQRTQQEDSAVYLCASSTRGFSGNEQFFGPGTRLTVL.

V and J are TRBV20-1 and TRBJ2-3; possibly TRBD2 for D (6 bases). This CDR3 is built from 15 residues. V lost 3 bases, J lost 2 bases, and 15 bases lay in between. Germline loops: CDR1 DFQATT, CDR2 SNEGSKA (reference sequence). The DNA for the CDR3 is TGCAGTGCTAGTGGGAAGGGAGGAACCACAGATACGCAGTATTTT. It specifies CSASGKGGTTDTQYF.